A single sample gave rise to the 24 T cell receptor beta chains below, sequenced in a study of blood T cell repertoires in COVID-19 (dated by TCRdb to about 2020). The library was made by the immunoSEQ multiplex PCR assay. In its TCRdb copy, this immuneACCESS table keeps in-frame sequences only and misses some clones. Where compared with another copy, unresolved V genes explain less than half of these, and the others have no known cause. The sample data list over 200,000 clones, and under 85% of these were observed just once. The biggest ten clones account for 1.8% of the sample. Sequencing was performed on PBMCs or T cells enriched from blood (not recorded which). The origin of the receptors is a man between 60 and 75 years old who had recovered from COVID-19.

The chain carries TRBV6-5 and TRBJ1-3; a possible D gene is TRBD1 (5 bases). V was cut by 7 bases and J by 3 bases, with 10 bases left in between. Germline V CDR1 and CDR2: MNHEY, SVGAGI. The CDR3 has 13 residues. The CDR3 DNA follows: TGTGCCAGCATTATGGGACTTGGAAACACCATATATTTT. Protein product: CASIMGLGNTIYF.

This chain uses TRBV19 with TRBJ2-5; 12 positions match TRBD2. This CDR3 contains 15 residues. The ends lost 6 bases at V and 5 bases at J; junction bases unmatched: 7. CDR1 is LNHDA and CDR2 is SQIVND in the germline V gene (reference sequence). CDR3 in DNA: TGTGCCAGTAGAGGTCTAGCGGGGGGGCGGGAGACCCAGTACTTC. Translated, it gives CASRGLAGGRETQYF.

The V gene is TRBV2, the J gene TRBJ2-7, with unresolved D. V shed 6 bases and J shed 1 base, with 4 bases lying between them. CDR3 length equals 11 residues. Germline CDR1 reads SNHLY; CDR2 reads FYNNEI. CDR3 region: CASRESYEQYF. CDR3 in DNA: TGTGCCAGCAGGGAGTCCTACGAGCAGTACTTC.

The J gene is TRBJ1-4, the V gene TRBV19; D unclear. CDR3 length: 16 residues. V lost 4 bases and J 2 bases, leaving 14 bases between the germline ends. CDR1 is LNHDA and CDR2 is SQIVND in the germline V gene (reference sequence). The CDR3 region is CASSNGVLTTNEKLFF. CDR3 DNA sequence: TGTGCCAGTAGTAACGGGGTACTAACTACTAATGAAAAACTGTTTTTT.

The chain has TRBV14 and TRBJ1-6, with unresolved D. Trimming removed 4 bases from V and 0 bases from J, with 7 bases in between. Germline CDR1 and CDR2: SGHDN and FVKESK. The CDR3 spans 15 residues. CDR3 DNA sequence: TGTGCCAGCAGCCTAAGCTTCTCCTATAATTCACCCCTCCACTTT. This codes for CASSLSFSYNSPLHF.

The chain carries TRBV3-1 (or the pseudogene TRBV3-2) and TRBJ2-3, with TRBD2 matching over 10 bases. Germline lookup yields CDR1 LGHDT and CDR2 YNNKEL (reference sequence). J lost 5 bases, V lost 0 bases, and 11 bases had no gene match. This CDR3 has 18 residues. CDR3 protein: CASSQDLGLSGGGDTQYF. The CDR3 nucleotides are TGTGCCAGCAGCCAAGATCTGGGATTGAGCGGGGGGGGAGATACGCAGTATTTT.

This chain uses TRBV19 with TRBJ1-2; D remains ambiguous. In germline, CDR1 is LNHDA, CDR2 SQIVND (reference sequence). V was pared by 7 bases and J by 0 bases, with 12 bases between. CDR3 length equals 14 residues. CDR3 coding DNA: TGTGCCAGTATTGCGGCCCCTCCTAACTATGGCTACACCTTC. Translating gives CASIAAPPNYGYTF.

The J gene is TRBJ1-2, the V gene TRBV6-5; a weak D match, TRBD1 (6 bases). Germline lookup yields CDR1 MNHEY and CDR2 SVGAGI. V gave up 7 bases and J gave up 1 base, with 13 bases separating them. This CDR3 comprises 14 residues. CDR3 nucleotides: TGTGCCAGCAAGCATACAGGGCTTAACTATGGCTACACCTTC. Translated, it gives CASKHTGLNYGYTF.

This clone appeared once. The gene calls are TRBV2 and TRBJ1-1, with a tentative D call TRBD1 (6 bases). The V and J ends lost 7 bases and 2 bases respectively, with 14 bases between them. The germline CDR1 and CDR2 sequences are SNHLY and FYNNEI. This CDR3 contains 14 residues. The CDR3 DNA reads as TGTGCCAGCAACCTCCAACAGGGTAACACTGAAGCTTTCTTT. It specifies CASNLQQGNTEAFF.

The table lists this clone with a few counts. The J gene is TRBJ1-5, the V gene TRBV27, with D hard to call. Trimming pared 6 bases from V and 2 bases from J, leaving 11 bases between. This CDR3 contains 14 residues. Per germline, CDR1 MNHEY and CDR2 SMNVEV (reference sequence). The CDR3: CASSSSVRNQPQHF. CDR3 DNA: TGTGCCAGCAGCTCCTCCGTCCGCAATCAGCCCCAGCATTTT.

The V call is TRBV11-2, the J call TRBJ1-6, with D possibly matching TRBD1 (6 bases). The CDR3 covers 15 residues. V was pared by 2 bases and J by 5 bases, with 10 bases between. The germline V gene encodes CDR1 SGHAT and CDR2 FQNNGV. The CDR3 is CASSLRGSDNSPLHF. The DNA of the CDR3 is TGTGCCAGCAGCTTAAGGGGGAGTGATAATTCACCCCTCCACTTT.

The rearrangement uses TRBV7-9 and TRBJ1-3; D remains ambiguous. This CDR3 spans 14 amino acids. Germline loops: CDR1 SEHNR, CDR2 FQNEAQ (reference sequence). V was pared by 6 bases and J by 0 bases, with 9 bases between. As DNA, the CDR3 is TGTGCCAGCAGACAGCTCAGCTCTGGAAACACCATATATTTT. It specifies CASRQLSSGNTIYF.

V gene TRBV5-4 combines with J gene TRBJ2-1, with D possibly matching TRBD1 (5 bases). This CDR3 has 12 residues. The germline gives CDR1 SGHNT, CDR2 YYREEE (reference sequence). V gave up 2 bases and J gave up 7 bases, with 7 bases separating them. CDR3 nucleotides: TGTGCCAGCAGCTTACAGGCAAATGAGCAGTTCTTC. Amino acid sequence: CASSLQANEQFF. Together with reference TRBV5-4 and TRBJ2-1, the CDR3 gives the full variable domain: ETGVTQSPTHLIKTRGQQVTLRCSSQSGHNTVSWYQQALGQGPQFIFQYYREEENGRGNFPPRFSGLQFPNYSSELNVNALELDDSALYLCASSLQANEQFFGPGTRLTVL.

A note on this clone: The junction differs from germline at one of its ends, possibly a read error. This chain links TRBV7-7 with TRBJ2-1; perhaps TRBD2 as D (6 bases). Per the germline V gene, CDR1 is SSHAT and CDR2 is FNYEAQ (reference sequence). This CDR3 comprises 13 residues. CDR3 nucleotide sequence: TGTGCTAGCAGCTCGGGGACTTACAATGAGCAGTTCTTC. Amino acids: CASSSGTYNEQFF.

This chain links TRBV19 with TRBJ2-2; no definite D call. This CDR3 contains 12 residues. CDR1 and CDR2 (germline): LNHDA, SQIVND (reference sequence). With 6 bases removed from V and 6 bases from J, the gap between germline ends came to 8 bases. In nucleotides, the CDR3 is TGTGCCAGTAGCGTCGGGTCCGGGGAGCTGTTTTTT. It is translated as CASSVGSGELFF. Complete variable domain (other parts from reference TRBV19 and TRBJ2-2): DGGITQSPKYLFRKEGQNVTLSCEQNLNHDAMYWYRQDPGQGLRLIYYSQIVNDFQKGDIAEGYSVSREKKESFPLTVTSAQKNPTAFYLCASSVGSGELFFGEGSRLTVL.

V is TRBV10-3 and J is TRBJ1-3; TRBD1 aligns across 8 bases. CDR1 and CDR2 from the germline V gene are ENHRY and SYGVKD. After removal of 10 bases from V and 4 bases from J, the junction contained 15 bases not matched to a gene. The CDR3 runs 16 residues. CDR3 loop: CATNPSTGAGGNTIYF. As DNA, the CDR3 is TGTGCCACCAACCCCTCGACAGGGGCGGGAGGAAACACCATATATTTT.

This clone was picked up a small number of times. The rearrangement joins TRBV10-3 to TRBJ1-2; D is possibly TRBD1 (5 bases). The CDR3 extends over 15 amino acids. Germline CDR1 reads ENHRY; CDR2 reads SYGVKD. V was trimmed by 6 bases and J by 4 bases, leaving 18 bases between them. CDR3 residues: CAIRKQAPYGYGYTF. The CDR3 DNA is TGTGCCATCAGAAAACAGGCTCCATATGGCTATGGCTACACCTTC.

This clone was found many times. The chain employs TRBV7-3 and TRBJ2-1; TRBD2 matches 7 bases. Germline V gene sequence: CDR1 SGHTA, CDR2 FQGTGA. The V segment lost 1 base and the J segment 13 bases; nucleotides outside the gene matches: 4. The CDR3 consists of 12 residues. The CDR3 loop reads CASSLIRGDQFF. The CDR3 bases are TGTGCCAGCAGCTTAATCCGGGGGGACCAGTTCTTC.

J is TRBJ1-5 and V is TRBV23-1; no clear D. TRBV23-1 is treated as an ORF (open reading frame) with a function not yet certain. The CDR3 is made up of 17 amino acids. V lost 2 bases, J lost 3 bases, and 17 bases lay in between. CDR3 DNA sequence: TGCGCCAGCAGTCAACAGTCAGCCGTAGCCTTCAATCAGCCCCAGCATTTT. As protein: CASSQQSAVAFNQPQHF.

The chain couples TRBV5-1 to TRBJ1-2, with a tentative D call TRBD1 (5 bases). V shed 0 bases and J shed 2 bases, with 14 bases lying between them. The length of the CDR3 is 16 residues. The V gene's germline CDR1 is SGHRS and CDR2 YFSETQ. CDR3 sequence reads: CASSLGLGHKNYGYTF. The DNA for the CDR3 is TGCGCCAGCAGCTTGGGGCTAGGACACAAAAACTATGGCTACACCTTC.

This chain uses TRBV3-1 (or the pseudogene TRBV3-2) with TRBJ1-2; 7 bases agree with TRBD1. The CDR3 is 13 residues long. V gave up 6 bases and J gave up 3 bases; unmatched junction bases: 4. Per the germline V gene, CDR1 is LGHDT and CDR2 is YNNKEL (reference sequence). The CDR3 DNA is TGTGCCAGCAGTCAGGGGGTGGACTATGGCTACACCTTC. Residues: CASSQGVDYGYTF.

This clone showed up just a few times. The chain has TRBV5-4 and TRBJ1-2; D may be TRBD1 (5 bases). Germline V gene sequence: CDR1 SGHNT, CDR2 YYREEE (reference sequence). This CDR3 spans 17 amino acids. Between the trimmed V and J ends, which lost 3 bases and 6 bases, there was a span of 24 bases. Here the CDR3 reads CASSSTPGTGRGDGYTF. The CDR3 region has the DNA TGTGCCAGCAGCTCGACACCCGGGACCGGGCGGGGTGATGGCTACACCTTC.

This clone was recorded once. J is TRBJ1-5 and V is TRBV5-6; D is unresolved. The CDR3 runs to 12 residues. Germline CDR1 is SGHDT and CDR2 is YYEEEE. Trimming left V 3 bases short and J 2 bases short, with 3 bases between. The CDR3 nucleotides read TGTGCCAGCAGCTCGGGCAATCAGCCCCAGCATTTT. This codes for CASSSGNQPQHF.

This clone was seen only once. V gene TRBV12-5 combines with J gene TRBJ1-5; D uncertain. There are 15 residues in the CDR3. Germline V gene lookup returns CDR1 LGHNT and CDR2 FRNRAP. V was shortened by 3 bases and J by 6 bases, with 15 bases between the two germline ends. The CDR3 DNA reads as TGTGCTAGTGGTTTCGGACTTTCGGGGAGTCAGCCCCAGCATTTT. This sequence encodes CASGFGLSGSQPQHF.